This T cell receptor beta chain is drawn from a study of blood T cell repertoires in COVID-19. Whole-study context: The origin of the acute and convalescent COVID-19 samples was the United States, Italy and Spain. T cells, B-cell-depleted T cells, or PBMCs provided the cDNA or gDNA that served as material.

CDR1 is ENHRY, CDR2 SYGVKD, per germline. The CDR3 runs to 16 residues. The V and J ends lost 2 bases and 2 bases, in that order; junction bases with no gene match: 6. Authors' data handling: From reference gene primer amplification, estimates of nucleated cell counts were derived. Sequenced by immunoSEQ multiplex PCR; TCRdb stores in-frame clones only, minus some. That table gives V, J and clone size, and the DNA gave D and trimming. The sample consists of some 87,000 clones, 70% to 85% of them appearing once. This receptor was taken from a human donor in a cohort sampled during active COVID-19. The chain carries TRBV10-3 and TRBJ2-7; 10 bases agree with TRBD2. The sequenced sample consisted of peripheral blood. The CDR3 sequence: CAISEGVAGGPYEQYF. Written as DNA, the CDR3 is TGTGCCATCAGTGAGGGGGTAGCGGGAGGACCCTACGAGCAGTACTTC.